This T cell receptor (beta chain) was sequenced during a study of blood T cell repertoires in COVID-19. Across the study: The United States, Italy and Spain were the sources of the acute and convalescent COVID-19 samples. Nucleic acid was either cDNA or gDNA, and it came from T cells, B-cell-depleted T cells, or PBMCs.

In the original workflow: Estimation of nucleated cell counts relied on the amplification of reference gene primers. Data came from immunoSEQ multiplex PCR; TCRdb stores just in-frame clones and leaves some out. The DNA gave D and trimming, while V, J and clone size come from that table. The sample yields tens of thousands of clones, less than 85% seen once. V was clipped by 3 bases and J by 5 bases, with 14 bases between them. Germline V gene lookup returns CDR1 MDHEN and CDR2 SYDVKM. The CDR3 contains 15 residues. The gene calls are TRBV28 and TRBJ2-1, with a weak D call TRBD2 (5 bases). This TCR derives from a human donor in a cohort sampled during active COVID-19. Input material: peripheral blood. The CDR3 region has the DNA TGTGCCAGCAGTTTCGTCCATCTAGCTAACAATGAGCAGTTCTTC. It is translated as CASSFVHLANNEQFF.